These 2 T cell receptor beta chains originate from one sample sequenced in a study of human T cells and chemical hapten exposure. One entry per CDR3 protein, called by TCRdb with MiXCR from the RACE reads. The sample lists 50,000 or so distinct CDR3 sequences; over 9.5% were seen once. Time point denoted: patch test 3, about 24 weeks after DPC sensitization. Treatment meaning: therapeutic diphenylcyclopropenone sensitization with weekly scalp DPC. Sequenced material: whole blood, taken in connection with sensitization to the hapten diphenylcyclopropenone (DPC). All receptors come from a middle-aged woman with alopecia areata. Some clones in this sample may be carry-over from other donors' samples.

V usage is TRBV20-1 and J usage is TRBJ2-6; D perhaps matches TRBD1 (6 bases). Trimming took off 3 bases at V and 3 bases at J, with 15 bases between the two ends. In germline, CDR1 is DFQATT, CDR2 SNEGSKA (reference sequence). CDR3 size: 16 residues. CDR3 coding DNA: TGCAGTGCTAGTCTTGCAGGGGAATTTGGGGCCAACGTCCTGACTTTC. Translation gives CSASLAGEFGANVLTF.

In this sample, this clonotype turned up many times. The V gene is TRBV5-1, the J gene TRBJ2-6; 8 bases line up with TRBD1. The germline V gene encodes CDR1 SGHRS and CDR2 YFSETQ. The CDR3 has 15 residues. Trimming cost V 3 bases and J 2 bases; bases outside gene matches: 1. CDR3 nucleotides: TGCGCCAGCAGCTCGGACAGGGCTGGGGCCAACGTCCTGACTTTC. This sequence encodes CASSSDRAGANVLTF.